This T cell receptor beta chain was identified during a study of T cell repertoires in cytomegalovirus infection. About the research overall: TCR beta signatures that were public indicated CMV infection and matching HLA type.

Trimming at V came to 4 bases and at J to 4 bases, leaving 8 bases not matched to a gene. CDR1 is SNHLY and CDR2 is FYNNEI in the germline V gene. CDR3 length: 15 amino acids. Findings of the study overall: CMV-specific HLA-C-restricted TCR beta clonotypes dominated the ex vivo response. Summed frequency of public TCR beta families distinguished CMV carriers with the relevant HLA.

In this sample, this clonotype turned up many times. The target antigen is unknown. TCRdb re-derived calls from the reads in MiXCR, one entry per CDR3 protein. The table includes about 460,000 distinct CDR3 sequences, 11% detected once. Sequencing was carried out using PBMCs. The origin of this receptor is a human donor in good health (CMV status not recorded). Some clones in this sample may be carry-over from other donors' samples. This sequence joins TRBV2 and TRBJ2-5; TRBD2 aligns across 8 bases. CDR3 bases: TGTGCCAGCAGTGCTACGGGACTAGGGGCAGAGACCCAGTACTTC. Its translation: CASSATGLGAETQYF.